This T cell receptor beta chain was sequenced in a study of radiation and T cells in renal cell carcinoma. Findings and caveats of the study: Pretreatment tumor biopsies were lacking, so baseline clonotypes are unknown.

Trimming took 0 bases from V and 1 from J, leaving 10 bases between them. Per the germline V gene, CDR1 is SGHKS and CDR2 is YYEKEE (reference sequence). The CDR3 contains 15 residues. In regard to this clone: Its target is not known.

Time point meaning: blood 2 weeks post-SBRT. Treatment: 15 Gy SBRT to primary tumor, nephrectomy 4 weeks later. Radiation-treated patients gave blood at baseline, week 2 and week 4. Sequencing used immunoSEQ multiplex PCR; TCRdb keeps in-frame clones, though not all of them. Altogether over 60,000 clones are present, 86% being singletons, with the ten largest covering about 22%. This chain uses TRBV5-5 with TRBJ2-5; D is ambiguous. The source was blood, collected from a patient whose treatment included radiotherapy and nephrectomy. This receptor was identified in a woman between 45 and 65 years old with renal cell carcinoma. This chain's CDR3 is CASSLGISSQETQYF. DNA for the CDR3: TGTGCCAGCAGCTTGGGCATTTCTTCCCAAGAGACCCAGTACTTC.